This T cell receptor beta chain was observed in a study of cytomegalovirus exposure and HLA in healthy donors. Study-level points and caveats: A few of the chains that were CMV-associated were confirmed in vitro to be specific for CMV antigens. Most TCRs appeared rarely, but some public TCRs recurred in many donors. Some TCR beta chains (roughly 160 of them) were listed as cytomegalovirus-associated. Within the approximately 120 validation repertoires, first-cohort TCR clusters tended to co-occur, according to a later analysis.

Repertoires were generated with immunoSEQ multiplex PCR, while TCRdb's copy carries only in-frame clones and drops some. Seen here are over 250,000 clones, 75% to 90% observed once, and the top ten hold approximately 1.1%. Trimming pared 1 base from V and 6 bases from J, leaving 12 bases between. This CDR3 comprises 14 residues. The germline V gene has CDR1 LNHDA and CDR2 SQIVND (reference sequence). Notes on this clone: Its antigen is as yet unknown.

Sequenced: PBMCs. The sequence derives from a woman in her 30s in good health and CMV-seropositive. J is TRBJ1-1 and V is TRBV19, with D unresolved. Here the CDR3 reads CASSIGGGKAEAFF. In DNA, the CDR3 is TGTGCCAGTAGTATAGGGGGTGGGAAGGCTGAAGCTTTCTTT.